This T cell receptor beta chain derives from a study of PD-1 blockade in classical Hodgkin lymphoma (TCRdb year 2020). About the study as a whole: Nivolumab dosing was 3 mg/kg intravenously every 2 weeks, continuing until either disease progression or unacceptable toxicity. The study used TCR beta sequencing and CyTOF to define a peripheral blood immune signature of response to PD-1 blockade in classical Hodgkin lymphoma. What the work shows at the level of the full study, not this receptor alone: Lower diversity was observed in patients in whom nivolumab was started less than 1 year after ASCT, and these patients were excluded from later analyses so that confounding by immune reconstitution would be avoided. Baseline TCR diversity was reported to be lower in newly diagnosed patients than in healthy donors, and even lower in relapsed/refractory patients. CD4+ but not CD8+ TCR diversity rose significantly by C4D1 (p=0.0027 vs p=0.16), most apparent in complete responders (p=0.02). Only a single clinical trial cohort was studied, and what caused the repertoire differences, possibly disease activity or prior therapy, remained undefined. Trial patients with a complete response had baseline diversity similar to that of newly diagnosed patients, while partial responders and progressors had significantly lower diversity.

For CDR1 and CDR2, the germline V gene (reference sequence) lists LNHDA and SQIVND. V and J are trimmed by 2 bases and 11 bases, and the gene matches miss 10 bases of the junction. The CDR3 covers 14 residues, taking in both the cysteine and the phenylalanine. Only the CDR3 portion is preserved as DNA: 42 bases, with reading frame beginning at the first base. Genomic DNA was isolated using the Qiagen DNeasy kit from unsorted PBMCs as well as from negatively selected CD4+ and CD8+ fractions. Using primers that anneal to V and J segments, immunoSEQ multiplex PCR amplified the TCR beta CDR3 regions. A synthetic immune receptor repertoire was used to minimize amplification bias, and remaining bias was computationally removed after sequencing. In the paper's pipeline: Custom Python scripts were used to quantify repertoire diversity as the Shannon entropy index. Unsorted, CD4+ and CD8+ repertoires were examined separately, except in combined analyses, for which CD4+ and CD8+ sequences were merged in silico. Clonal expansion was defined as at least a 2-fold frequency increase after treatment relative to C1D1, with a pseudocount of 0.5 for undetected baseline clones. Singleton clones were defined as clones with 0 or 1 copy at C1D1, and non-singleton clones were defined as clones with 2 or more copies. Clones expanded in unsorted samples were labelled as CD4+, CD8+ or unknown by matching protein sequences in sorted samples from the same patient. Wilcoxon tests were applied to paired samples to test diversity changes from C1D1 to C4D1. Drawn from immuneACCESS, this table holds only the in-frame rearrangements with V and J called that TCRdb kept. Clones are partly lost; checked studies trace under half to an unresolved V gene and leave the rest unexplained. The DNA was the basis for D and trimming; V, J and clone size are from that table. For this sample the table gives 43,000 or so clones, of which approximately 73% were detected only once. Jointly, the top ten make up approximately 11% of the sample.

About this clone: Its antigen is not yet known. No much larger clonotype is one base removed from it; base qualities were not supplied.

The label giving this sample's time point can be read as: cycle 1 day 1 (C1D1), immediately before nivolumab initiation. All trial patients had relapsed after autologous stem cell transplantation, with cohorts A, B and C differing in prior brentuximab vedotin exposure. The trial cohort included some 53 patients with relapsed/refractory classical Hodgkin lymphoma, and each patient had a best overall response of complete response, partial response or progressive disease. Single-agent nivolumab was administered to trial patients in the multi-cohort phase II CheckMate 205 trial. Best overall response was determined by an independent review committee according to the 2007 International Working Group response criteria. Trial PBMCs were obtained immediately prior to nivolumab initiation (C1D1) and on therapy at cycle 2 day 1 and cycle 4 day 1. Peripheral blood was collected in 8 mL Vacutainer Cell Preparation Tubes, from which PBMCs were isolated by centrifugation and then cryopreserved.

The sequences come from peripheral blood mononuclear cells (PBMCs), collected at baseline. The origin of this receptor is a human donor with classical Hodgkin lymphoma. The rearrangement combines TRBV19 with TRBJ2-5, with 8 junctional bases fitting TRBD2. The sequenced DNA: TGTGCCAGTAGTATAAGTAGCGGGATTGGTCAGCAGTACTTC. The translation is CASSISSGIGQQYF.